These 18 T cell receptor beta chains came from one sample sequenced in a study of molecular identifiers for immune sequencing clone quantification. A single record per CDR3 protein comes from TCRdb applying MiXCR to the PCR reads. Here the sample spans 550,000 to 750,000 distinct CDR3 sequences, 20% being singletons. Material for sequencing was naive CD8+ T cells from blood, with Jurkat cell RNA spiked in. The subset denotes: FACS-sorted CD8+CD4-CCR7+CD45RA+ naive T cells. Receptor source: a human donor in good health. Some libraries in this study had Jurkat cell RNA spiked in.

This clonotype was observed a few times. For the CDR3, the DNA is TGTGCCAGCAGCTCACCGGGACAGGGTCTCAATGAGCAGTTCTTC. This encodes CASSSPGQGLNEQFF. J is TRBJ2-1 and V is TRBV7-9; 9 bases align to TRBD1. J was trimmed by 6 bases and V by 4 bases; bases with no gene match: 7. This CDR3 comprises 15 residues. CDR1 is SEHNR, CDR2 FQNEAQ, per germline (reference sequence).

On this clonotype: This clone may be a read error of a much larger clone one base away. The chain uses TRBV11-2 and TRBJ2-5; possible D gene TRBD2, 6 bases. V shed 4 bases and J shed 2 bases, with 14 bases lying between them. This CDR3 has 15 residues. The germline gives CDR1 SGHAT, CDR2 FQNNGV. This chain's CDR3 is CASSSGTRAQETQYF. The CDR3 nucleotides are TGTGCCAGCAGCTCAGGGACTCGCGCACAAGAGACCCAGTACTTC.

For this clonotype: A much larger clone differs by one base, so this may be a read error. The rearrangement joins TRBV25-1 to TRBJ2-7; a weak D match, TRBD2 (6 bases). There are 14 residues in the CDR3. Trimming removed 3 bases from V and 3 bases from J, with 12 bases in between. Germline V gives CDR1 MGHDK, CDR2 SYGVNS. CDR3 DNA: TGTGCCAGCAGTGACAGCCTGGGGGGCTACGAGCAGTACTTC. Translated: CASSDSLGGYEQYF.

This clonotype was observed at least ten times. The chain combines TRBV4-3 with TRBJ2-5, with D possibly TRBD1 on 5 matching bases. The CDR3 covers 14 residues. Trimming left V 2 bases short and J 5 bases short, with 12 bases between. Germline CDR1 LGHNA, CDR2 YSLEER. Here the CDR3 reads CASSQSGLTETQYF. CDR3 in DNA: TGCGCCAGCAGCCAATCAGGGTTGACGGAGACCCAGTACTTC.

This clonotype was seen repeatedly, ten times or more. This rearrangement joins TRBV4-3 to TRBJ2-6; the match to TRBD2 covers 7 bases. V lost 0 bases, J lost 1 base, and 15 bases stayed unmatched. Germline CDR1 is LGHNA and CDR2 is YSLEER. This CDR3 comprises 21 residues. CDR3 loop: CASSQESGADSWASGANVLTF. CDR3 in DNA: TGCGCCAGCAGCCAAGAAAGCGGGGCAGACAGTTGGGCGTCTGGGGCCAACGTCCTGACTTTC.

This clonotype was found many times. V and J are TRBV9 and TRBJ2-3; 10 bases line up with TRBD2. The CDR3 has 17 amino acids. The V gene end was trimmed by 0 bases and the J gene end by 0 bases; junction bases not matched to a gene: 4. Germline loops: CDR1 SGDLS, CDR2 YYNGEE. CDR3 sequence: CASSVESGRASTDTQYF. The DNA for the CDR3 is TGTGCCAGCAGCGTAGAAAGCGGGAGGGCCAGCACAGATACGCAGTATTTT. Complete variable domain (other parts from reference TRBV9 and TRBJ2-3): DSGVTQTPKHLITATGQRVTLRCSPRSGDLSVYWYQQSLDQGLQFLIQYYNGEERAKGNILERFSAQQFPDLHSELNLSSLELGDSALYFCASSVESGRASTDTQYFGPGTRLTVL.

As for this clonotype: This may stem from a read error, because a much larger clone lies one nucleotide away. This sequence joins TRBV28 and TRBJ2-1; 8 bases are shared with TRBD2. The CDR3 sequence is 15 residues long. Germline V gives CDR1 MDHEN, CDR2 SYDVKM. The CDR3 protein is CASSPPAGRGNERFF. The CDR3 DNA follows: TGTGCCAGCAGTCCTCCAGCCGGGAGGGGCAATGAGCGGTTCTTC.

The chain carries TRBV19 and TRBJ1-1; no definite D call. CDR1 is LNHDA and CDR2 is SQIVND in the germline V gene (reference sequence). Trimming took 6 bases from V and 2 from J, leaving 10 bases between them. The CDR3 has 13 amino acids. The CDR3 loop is CASSANRNTEAFF. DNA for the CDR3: TGTGCCAGTAGCGCGAATAGAAACACTGAAGCTTTCTTT. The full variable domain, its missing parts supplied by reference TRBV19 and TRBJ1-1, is DGGITQSPKYLFRKEGQNVTLSCEQNLNHDAMYWYRQDPGQGLRLIYYSQIVNDFQKGDIAEGYSVSREKKESFPLTVTSAQKNPTAFYLCASSANRNTEAFFGQGTRLTVV.

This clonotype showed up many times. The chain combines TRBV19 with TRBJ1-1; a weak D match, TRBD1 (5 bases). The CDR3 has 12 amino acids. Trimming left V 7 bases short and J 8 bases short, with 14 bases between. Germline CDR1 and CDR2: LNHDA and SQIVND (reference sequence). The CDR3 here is CASKVGRGEAFF. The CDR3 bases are TGTGCCAGTAAAGTTGGGAGGGGAGAAGCTTTCTTT.

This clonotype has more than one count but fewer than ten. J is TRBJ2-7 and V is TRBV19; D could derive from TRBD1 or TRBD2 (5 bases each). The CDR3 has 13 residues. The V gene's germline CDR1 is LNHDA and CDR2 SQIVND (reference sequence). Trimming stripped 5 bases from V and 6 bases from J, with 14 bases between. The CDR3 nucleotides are TGTGCCAGTAGTGTCGGGACCATCGGCGAGCAGTACTTC. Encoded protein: CASSVGTIGEQYF. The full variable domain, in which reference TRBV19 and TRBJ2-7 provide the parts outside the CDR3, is DGGITQSPKYLFRKEGQNVTLSCEQNLNHDAMYWYRQDPGQGLRLIYYSQIVNDFQKGDIAEGYSVSREKKESFPLTVTSAQKNPTAFYLCASSVGTIGEQYFGPGTRLTVT.

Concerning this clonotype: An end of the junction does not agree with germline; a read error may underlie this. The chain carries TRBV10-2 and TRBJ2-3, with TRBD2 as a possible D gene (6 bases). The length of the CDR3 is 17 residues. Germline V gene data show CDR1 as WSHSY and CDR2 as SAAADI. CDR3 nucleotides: TGCGGCAGCAGTGTTGGTCCGCCGGGGGATGGAACAGATACGCAGTATTTT. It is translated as CGSSVGPPGDGTDTQYF.

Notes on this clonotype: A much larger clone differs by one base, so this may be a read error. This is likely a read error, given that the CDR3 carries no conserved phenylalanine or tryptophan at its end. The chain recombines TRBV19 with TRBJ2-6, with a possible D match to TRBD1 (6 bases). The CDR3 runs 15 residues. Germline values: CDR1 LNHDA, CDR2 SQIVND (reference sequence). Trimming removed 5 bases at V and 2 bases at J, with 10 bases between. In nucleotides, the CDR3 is TGTGCCAGTAGTGGGCAGGGGCCTGGGGCCAACGTCCTGACTTCC. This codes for CASSGQGPGANVLTS.

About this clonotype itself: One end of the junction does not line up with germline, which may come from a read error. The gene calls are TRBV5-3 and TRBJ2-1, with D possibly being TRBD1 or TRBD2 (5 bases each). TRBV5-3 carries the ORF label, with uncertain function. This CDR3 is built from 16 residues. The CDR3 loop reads CASSSDGALQRNEQFF. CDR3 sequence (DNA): TGTGCCAGCAGCTCCGACGGGGCCCTACAGAGGAATGAGCAGTTCTTC.

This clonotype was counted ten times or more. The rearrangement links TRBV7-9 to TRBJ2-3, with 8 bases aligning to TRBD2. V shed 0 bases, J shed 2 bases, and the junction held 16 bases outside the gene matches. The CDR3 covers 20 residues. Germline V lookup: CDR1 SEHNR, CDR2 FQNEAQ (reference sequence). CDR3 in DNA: TGTGCCAGCAGCTTAGCGGTTGGTGGTGGTCCGGGGGGGCACACAGATACGCAGTATTTT. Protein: CASSLAVGGGPGGHTDTQYF.

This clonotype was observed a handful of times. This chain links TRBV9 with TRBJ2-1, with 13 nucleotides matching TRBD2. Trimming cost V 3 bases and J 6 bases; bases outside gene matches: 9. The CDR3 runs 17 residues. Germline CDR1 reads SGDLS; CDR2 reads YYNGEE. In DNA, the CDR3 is TGTGCCAGCAGCGGAGCAACTAGCGGGAGGGCCGGCAATGAGCAGTTCTTC. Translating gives CASSGATSGRAGNEQFF.

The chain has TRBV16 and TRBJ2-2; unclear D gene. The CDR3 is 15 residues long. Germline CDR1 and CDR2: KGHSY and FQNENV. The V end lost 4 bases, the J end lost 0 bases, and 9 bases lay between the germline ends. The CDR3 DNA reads TGTGCCAGCAGCCCCCGGCCACCGAACACCGGGGAGCTGTTTTTT. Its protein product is CASSPRPPNTGELFF. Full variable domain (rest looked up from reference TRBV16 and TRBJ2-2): GEEVAQTPKHLVRGEGQKAKLYCAPIKGHSYVFWYQQVLKNEFKFLISFQNENVFDETGMPKERFSAKCLPNSPCSLEIQATKLEDSAVYFCASSPRPPNTGELFFGEGSRLTVL.

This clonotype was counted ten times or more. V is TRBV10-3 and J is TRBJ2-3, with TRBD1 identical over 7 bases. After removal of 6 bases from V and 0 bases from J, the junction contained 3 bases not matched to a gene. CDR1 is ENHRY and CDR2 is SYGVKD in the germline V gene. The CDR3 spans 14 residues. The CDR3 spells CAISRTGSTDTQYF. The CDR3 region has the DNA TGTGCCATCAGCAGGACAGGTAGCACAGATACGCAGTATTTT.

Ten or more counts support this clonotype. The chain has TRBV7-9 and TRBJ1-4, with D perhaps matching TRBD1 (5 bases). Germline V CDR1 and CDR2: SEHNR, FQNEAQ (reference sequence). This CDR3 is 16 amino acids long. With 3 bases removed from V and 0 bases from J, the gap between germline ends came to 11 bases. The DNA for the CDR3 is TGTGCCAGCAGCTTCGGCGGGGGGGCAACTAATGAAAAACTGTTTTTT. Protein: CASSFGGGATNEKLFF.